This T cell receptor beta chain is drawn from a study of blood T cells in healthy people across ages. This clonotype has just a few counts. It was with a sample-barcoded 5' primer and a J-beta primer mix that a second PCR of roughly 7 to 11 cycles was run. MiXCR, run by TCRdb on the 5' RACE reads, gives a single entry per CDR3 protein. The sample lists around 1.5 million distinct CDR3 sequences, about 43% occurring once. Germline V CDR1 and CDR2: MNHEY, SVGAGI. This CDR3 is built from 15 residues. V lost 8 bases, J lost 4 bases, and 10 bases stayed unmatched. The V gene is TRBV6-5, the J gene TRBJ2-3, with 9 positions matching TRBD1. Sequencing input: blood. The origin of this receptor is a woman aged 18-29 years in good health. CDR3 bases: TGTGCCAGCGCGATGAACAGGGGGCACTCAGATACGCAGTATTTT. It specifies CASAMNRGHSDTQYF.